This TCR beta chain was profiled in a study of OX40 agonist ivuxolimab in advanced cancers. CDR1 MDHEN and CDR2 SYDVKM come from the germline V gene. This CDR3 has 15 residues. Between the trimmed V and J ends, which lost 10 bases and 2 bases, there was a span of 18 bases. Clones were sequenced by immunoSEQ multiplex PCR, and TCRdb holds only the in-frame ones, with some missing. Among roughly 57,000 clones, 84% were seen once, and the ten largest hold 2.4%. This clone showed up just a few times. The rearrangement links TRBV28 to TRBJ2-1; D is perhaps TRBD2 (6 bases). The TCR originated in an adult with an advanced solid tumor such as melanoma, head and neck, liver or kidney cancer. The specimen comprised CD4+ or CD8+ T cells sorted from blood, sampled in a trial of the OX40 agonist ivuxolimab. The CDR3 region has the DNA TGTGCCACCAACAGACTAGGGAGCGCCTACAATGAGCAGTTCTTC. Translated: CATNRLGSAYNEQFF.